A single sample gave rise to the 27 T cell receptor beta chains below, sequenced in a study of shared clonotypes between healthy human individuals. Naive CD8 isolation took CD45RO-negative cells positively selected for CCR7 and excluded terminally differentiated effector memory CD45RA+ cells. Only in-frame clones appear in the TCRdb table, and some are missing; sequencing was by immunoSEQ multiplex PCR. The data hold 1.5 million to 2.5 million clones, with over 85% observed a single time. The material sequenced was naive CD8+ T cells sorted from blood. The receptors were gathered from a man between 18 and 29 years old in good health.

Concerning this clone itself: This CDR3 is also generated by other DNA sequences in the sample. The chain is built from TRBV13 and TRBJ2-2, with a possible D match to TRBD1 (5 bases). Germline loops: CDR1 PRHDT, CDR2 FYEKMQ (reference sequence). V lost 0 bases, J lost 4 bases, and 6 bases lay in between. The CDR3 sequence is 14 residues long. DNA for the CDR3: TGTGCCAGCAGCTTAGGGCAGGGCACCGGGGAGCTGTTTTTT. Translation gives CASSLGQGTGELFF.

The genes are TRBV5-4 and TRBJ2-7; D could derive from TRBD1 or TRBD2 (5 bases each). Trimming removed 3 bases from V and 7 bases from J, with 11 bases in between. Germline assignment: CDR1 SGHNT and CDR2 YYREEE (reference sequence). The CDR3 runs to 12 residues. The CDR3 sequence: CASSWGSVEQYF. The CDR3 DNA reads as TGTGCCAGCAGCTGGGGGTCGGTGGAGCAGTACTTC.

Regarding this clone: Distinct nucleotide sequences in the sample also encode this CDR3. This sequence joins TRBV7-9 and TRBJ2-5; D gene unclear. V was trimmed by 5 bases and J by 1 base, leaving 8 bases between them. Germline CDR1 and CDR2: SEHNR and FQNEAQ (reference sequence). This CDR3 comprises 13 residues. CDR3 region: CASSLWPQETQYF. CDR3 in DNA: TGTGCCAGCAGCCTATGGCCCCAAGAGACCCAGTACTTC.

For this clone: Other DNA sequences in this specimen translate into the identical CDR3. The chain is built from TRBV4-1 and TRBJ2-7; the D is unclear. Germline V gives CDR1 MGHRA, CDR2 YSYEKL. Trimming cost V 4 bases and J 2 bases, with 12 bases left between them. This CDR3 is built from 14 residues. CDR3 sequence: CASSPRTGTYEQYF. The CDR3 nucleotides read TGCGCCAGCAGCCCTCGGACCGGAACCTACGAGCAGTACTTC.

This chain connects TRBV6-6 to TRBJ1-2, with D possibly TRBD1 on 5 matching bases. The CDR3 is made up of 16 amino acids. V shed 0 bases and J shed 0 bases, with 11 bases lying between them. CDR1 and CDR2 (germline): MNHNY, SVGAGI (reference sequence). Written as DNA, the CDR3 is TGTGCCAGCAGTTACTCCAGGGCCGGTCCTAACTATGGCTACACCTTC. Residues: CASSYSRAGPNYGYTF.

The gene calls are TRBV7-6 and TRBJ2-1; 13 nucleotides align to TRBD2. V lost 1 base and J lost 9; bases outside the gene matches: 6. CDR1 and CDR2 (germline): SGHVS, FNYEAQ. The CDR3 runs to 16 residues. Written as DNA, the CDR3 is TGTGCCAGCAGCTTAGTCGAACTAGCGGGAGGGGTTGAGCAGTTCTTC. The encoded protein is CASSLVELAGGVEQFF.

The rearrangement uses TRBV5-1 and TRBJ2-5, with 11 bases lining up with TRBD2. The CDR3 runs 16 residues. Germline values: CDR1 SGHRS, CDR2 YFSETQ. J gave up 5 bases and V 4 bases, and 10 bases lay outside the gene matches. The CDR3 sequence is CASSLTSGSSGETQYF. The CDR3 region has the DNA TGCGCCAGCAGCCTCACTAGCGGGAGTAGCGGGGAGACCCAGTACTTC.

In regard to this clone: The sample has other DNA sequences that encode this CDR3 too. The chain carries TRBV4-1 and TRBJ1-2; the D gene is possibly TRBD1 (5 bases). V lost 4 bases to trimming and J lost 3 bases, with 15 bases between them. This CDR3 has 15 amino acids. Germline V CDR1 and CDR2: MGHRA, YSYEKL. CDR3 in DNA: TGCGCCAGCAGCCCTCGGGACGGGGGGGACTATGGCTACACCTTC. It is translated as CASSPRDGGDYGYTF.

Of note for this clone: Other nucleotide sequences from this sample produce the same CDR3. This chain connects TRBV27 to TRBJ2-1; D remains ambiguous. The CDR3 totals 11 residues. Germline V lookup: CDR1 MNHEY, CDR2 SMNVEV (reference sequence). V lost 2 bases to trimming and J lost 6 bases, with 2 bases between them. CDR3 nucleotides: TGTGCCAGCAGTTTACTCAATGAGCAGTTCTTC. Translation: CASSLLNEQFF.

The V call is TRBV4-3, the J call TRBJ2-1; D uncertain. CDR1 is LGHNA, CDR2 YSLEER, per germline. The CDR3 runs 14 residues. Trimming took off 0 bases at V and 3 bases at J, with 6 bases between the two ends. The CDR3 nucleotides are TGCGCCAGCAGCCAAGATGAGAGCTACAATGAGCAGTTCTTC. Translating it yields CASSQDESYNEQFF.

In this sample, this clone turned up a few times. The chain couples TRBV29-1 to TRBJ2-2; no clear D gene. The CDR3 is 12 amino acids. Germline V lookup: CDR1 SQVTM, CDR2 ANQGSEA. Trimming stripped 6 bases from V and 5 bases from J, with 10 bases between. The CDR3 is CSVYSETGELFF. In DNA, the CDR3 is TGCAGCGTCTACAGTGAGACCGGGGAGCTGTTTTTT.

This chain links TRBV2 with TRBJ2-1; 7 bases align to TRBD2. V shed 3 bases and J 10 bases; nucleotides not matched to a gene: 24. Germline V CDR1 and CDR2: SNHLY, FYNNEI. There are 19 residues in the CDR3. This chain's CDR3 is CASSDFLGAKTGAGLEQFF. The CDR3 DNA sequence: TGTGCCAGCAGTGATTTTTTGGGAGCGAAGACCGGAGCGGGGCTAGAGCAGTTCTTC.

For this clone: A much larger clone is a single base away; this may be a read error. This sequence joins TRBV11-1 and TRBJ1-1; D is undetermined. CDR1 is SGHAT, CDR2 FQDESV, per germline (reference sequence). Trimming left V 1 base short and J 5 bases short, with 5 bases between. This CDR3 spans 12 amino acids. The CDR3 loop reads CASSLGWTEAFF. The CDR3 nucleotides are TGTGCCAGCAGCTTAGGGTGGACTGAAGCTTTCTTT.

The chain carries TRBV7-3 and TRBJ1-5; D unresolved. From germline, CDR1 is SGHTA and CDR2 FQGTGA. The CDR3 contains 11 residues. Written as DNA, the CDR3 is TGTGAAGGGTTTAAGCAATCAGCCCAGCATTTT. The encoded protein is CEGFKQSAQHF.

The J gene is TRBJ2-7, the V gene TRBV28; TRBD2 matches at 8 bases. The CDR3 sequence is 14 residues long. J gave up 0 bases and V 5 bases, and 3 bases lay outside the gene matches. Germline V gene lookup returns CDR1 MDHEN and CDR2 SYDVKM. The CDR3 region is CASSVSGSSYEQYF. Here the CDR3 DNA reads TGTGCCAGCAGTGTGAGCGGGAGCTCCTACGAGCAGTACTTC.

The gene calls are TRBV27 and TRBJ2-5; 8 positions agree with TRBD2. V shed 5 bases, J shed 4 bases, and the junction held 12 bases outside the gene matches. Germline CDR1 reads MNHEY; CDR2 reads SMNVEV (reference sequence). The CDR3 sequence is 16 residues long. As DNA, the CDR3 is TGTGCCAGCAGTCCTATTAGGACGGCGGGAGGAGAGACCCAGTACTTC. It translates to CASSPIRTAGGETQYF.

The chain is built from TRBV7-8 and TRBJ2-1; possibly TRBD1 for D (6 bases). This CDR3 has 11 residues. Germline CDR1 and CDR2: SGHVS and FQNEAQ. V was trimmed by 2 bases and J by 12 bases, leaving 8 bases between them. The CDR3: CASSLTDRQFF. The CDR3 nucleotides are TGTGCCAGCAGCTTAACGGACAGGCAGTTCTTC. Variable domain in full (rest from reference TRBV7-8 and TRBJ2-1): GAGVSQSPRYKVAKRGQDVALRCDPISGHVSLFWYQQALGQGPEFLTYFQNEAQLDKSGLPSDRFFAERPEGSVSTLKIQRTQQEDSAVYLCASSLTDRQFFGPGTRLTVL.

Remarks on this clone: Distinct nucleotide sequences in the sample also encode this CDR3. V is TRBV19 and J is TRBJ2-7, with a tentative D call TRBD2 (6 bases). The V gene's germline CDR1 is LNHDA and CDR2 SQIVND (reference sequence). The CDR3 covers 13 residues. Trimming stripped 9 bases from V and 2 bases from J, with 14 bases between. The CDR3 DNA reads TGTGCCAGCTCCCCGGGACTGACCTACGAGCAGTACTTC. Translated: CASSPGLTYEQYF.

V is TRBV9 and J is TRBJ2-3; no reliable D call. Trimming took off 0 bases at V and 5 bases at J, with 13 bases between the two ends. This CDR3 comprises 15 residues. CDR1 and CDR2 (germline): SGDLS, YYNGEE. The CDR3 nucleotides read TGTGCCAGCAGCGTAGGGTTCCAGGAGCGAGATACGCAGTATTTT. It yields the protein CASSVGFQERDTQYF. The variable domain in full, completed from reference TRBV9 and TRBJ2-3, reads DSGVTQTPKHLITATGQRVTLRCSPRSGDLSVYWYQQSLDQGLQFLIQYYNGEERAKGNILERFSAQQFPDLHSELNLSSLELGDSALYFCASSVGFQERDTQYFGPGTRLTVL.

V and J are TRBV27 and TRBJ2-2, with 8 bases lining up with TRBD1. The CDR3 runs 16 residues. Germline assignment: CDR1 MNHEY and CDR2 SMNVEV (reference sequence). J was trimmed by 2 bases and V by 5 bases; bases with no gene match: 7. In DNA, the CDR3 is TGTGCCAGCAGTCCTACGGGGACAGGAAACACCGGGGAGCTGTTTTTT. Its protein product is CASSPTGTGNTGELFF.

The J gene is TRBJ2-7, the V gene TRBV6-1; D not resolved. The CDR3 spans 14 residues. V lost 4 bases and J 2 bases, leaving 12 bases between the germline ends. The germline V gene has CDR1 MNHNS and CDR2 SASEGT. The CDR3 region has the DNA TGTGCCAGCAGTGTCCTGACTCCTACCTACGAGCAGTACTTC. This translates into CASSVLTPTYEQYF.

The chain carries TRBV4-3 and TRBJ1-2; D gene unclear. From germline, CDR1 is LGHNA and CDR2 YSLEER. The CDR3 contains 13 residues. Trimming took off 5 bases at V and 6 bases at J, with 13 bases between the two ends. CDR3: CASSVRHYNGYTF. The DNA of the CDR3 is TGCGCCAGCAGCGTACGACACTATAATGGCTACACCTTC.

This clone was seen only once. CDR3: CASSVTGAGQPQHF. In nucleotides, the CDR3 is TGTGCCAGCAGTGTAACAGGGGCCGGTCAGCCCCAGCATTTT. The chain carries TRBV27 and TRBJ1-5; 7 positions agree with TRBD1. The germline CDR1 and CDR2 sequences are MNHEY and SMNVEV (reference sequence). This CDR3 comprises 14 residues. V was clipped by 5 bases and J by 6 bases; unmatched bases: 7.

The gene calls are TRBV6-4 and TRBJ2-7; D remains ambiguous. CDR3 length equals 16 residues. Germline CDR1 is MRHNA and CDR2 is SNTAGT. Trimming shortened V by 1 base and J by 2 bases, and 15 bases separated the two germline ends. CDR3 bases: TGTGCCAGCAGTGACTATCGGAACATACTACCCTACGAGCAGTACTTC. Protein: CASSDYRNILPYEQYF.

The CDR3: CASSLGQGSETQYF. The CDR3, as DNA: TGTGCCAGCAGCTTGGGACAGGGCTCCGAGACCCAGTACTTC. The J gene is TRBJ2-5, the V gene TRBV5-6; 7 bases fit TRBD1. The V and J ends lost 0 bases and 5 bases, in that order; junction bases with no gene match: 4. This CDR3 comprises 14 residues. The germline V gene has CDR1 SGHDT and CDR2 YYEEEE.

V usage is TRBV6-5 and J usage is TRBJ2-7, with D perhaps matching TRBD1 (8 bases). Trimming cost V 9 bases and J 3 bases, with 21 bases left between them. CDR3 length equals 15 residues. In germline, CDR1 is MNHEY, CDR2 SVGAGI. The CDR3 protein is CASYRGGQVDYEQYF. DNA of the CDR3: TGTGCCAGTTACCGCGGGGGACAGGTAGACTACGAGCAGTACTTC.

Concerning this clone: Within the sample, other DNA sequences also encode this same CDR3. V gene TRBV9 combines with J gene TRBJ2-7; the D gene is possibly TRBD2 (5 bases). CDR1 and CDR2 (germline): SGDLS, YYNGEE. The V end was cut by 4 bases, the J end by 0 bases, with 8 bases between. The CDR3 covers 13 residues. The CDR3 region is CASSPGDSYEQYF. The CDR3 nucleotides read TGTGCCAGCAGCCCCGGGGACTCCTACGAGCAGTACTTC.